This entry is about one TCR beta chain. Assay used: immunoSEQ multiplex PCR; TCRdb lists only in-frame clones, some missing. The sample includes 85,000 to 100,000 clones, roughly four fifths seen only once; the top ten take approximately 2%. This entry is derived from a study of control samples from healthy donors and cancer patients. Germline values: CDR1 MDHEN, CDR2 SYDVKM. The CDR3 has 15 residues. V lost 1 base to trimming and J lost 1 base, with 10 bases between them. The origin of this receptor is a man aged 55 to 70 in good health. Sequences were obtained from blood. This chain connects TRBV28 to TRBJ1-1; D is ambiguous. The CDR3 sequence is CASSLSGLENTEAFF. In DNA form, the CDR3 reads TGTGCCAGCAGTTTATCGGGGTTGGAGAACACTGAAGCTTTCTTT.